The rows below give T cell receptor beta chains drawn from one sample of a study of blood T cell repertoires in COVID-19. Method: immunoSEQ multiplex PCR; TCRdb's copy keeps in-frame clones and lacks some. The data contain some 150,000 clones, about four fifths of them singletons. Sample: peripheral blood. The receptors originated from a human donor with acute or convalescent COVID-19. The donor label of this sample is uncertain. The CDR3 runs from the conserved cysteine through the conserved F or W. D genes are given only for firm matches. Clone size appears in some rows only: once, few, many, or a class for an expanded clone.

d_gene: -
v_gene: TRBV19
abundance: -
j_gene: TRBJ1-3
CDR3aa: CASSVLAQGTRRSRSGNTIYF
CDR3nt: TGTGCCAGTAGTGTCCTCGCCCAGGGGACCCGAAGATCTCGCTCTGGAAACACCATATATTTT

d_gene: -
v_gene: TRBV7-2
abundance: -
j_gene: TRBJ1-1
CDR3aa: CASSLEWGRNTEAFF
CDR3nt: TGTGCCAGCAGCTTAGAGTGGGGCAGGAACACTGAAGCTTTCTTT

d_gene: -
v_gene: TRBV15
abundance: -
j_gene: TRBJ1-1
CDR3aa: CATSRGGGANTEAFF
CDR3nt: TGTGCCACCAGCAGAGGCGGAGGGGCGAACACTGAAGCTTTCTTT

d_gene: -
v_gene: TRBV11-2
abundance: -
j_gene: TRBJ1-1
CDR3aa: CASSLDDPGQNTEAFF
CDR3nt: TGTGCCAGCAGCTTAGATGATCCGGGACAGAACACTGAAGCTTTCTTT

d_gene: TRBD1
v_gene: TRBV3-1/TRBV3-2
abundance: -
j_gene: TRBJ2-1
CDR3aa: CASSQARGLGNEQFF
CDR3nt: TGTGCCAGCAGCCAAGCCAGGGGGCTTGGGAATGAGCAGTTCTTC

d_gene: -
v_gene: TRBV15
abundance: -
j_gene: TRBJ1-6
CDR3aa: CATSRAPGAGYNSPLHF
CDR3nt: TGTGCCACCAGCAGAGCCCCGGGAGCCGGCTATAATTCACCCCTCCACTTT

d_gene: -
v_gene: TRBV5-4
abundance: -
j_gene: TRBJ2-5
CDR3aa: CASSLVNSQETQYF
CDR3nt: TGTGCCAGCAGCTTGGTCAACTCGCAAGAGACCCAGTACTTC

d_gene: -
v_gene: TRBV9
abundance: -
j_gene: TRBJ1-2
CDR3aa: CASSVDPVNNYGYTF
CDR3nt: TGTGCCAGCAGCGTAGACCCAGTTAATAACTATGGCTACACCTTC

d_gene: -
v_gene: TRBV28
abundance: -
j_gene: TRBJ1-4
CDR3aa: CASSGGEKLFF
CDR3nt: TGTGCCAGCAGTGGAGGTGAAAAACTGTTTTTT

d_gene: -
v_gene: TRBV4-1
abundance: -
j_gene: TRBJ2-3
CDR3aa: CASSPEQADTQYF
CDR3nt: TGCGCCAGCAGCCCGGAACAGGCAGATACGCAGTATTTT

d_gene: -
v_gene: TRBV6-6
abundance: -
j_gene: TRBJ1-2
CDR3aa: CASRQGLDYGYTF
CDR3nt: TGTGCCAGCAGACAGGGATTGGACTATGGCTACACCTTC

d_gene: -
v_gene: TRBV2
abundance: -
j_gene: TRBJ1-2
CDR3aa: CASSAFFPGTTGSYTF
CDR3nt: TGTGCCAGCAGTGCCTTCTTCCCCGGGACTACTGGGAGCTACACCTTC

d_gene: -
v_gene: TRBV5-4
abundance: -
j_gene: TRBJ2-2
CDR3aa: CASSFGGRADGELFF
CDR3nt: TGTGCCAGCAGCTTCGGGGGAAGGGCGGACGGGGAGCTGTTTTTT

d_gene: TRBD1
v_gene: TRBV5-6
abundance: -
j_gene: TRBJ1-4
CDR3aa: CASSLQGTNSEKLFF
CDR3nt: TGTGCCAGCAGCTTACAGGGGACGAACAGTGAAAAACTGTTTTTT

d_gene: -
v_gene: TRBV5-6
abundance: -
j_gene: TRBJ1-6
CDR3aa: CASSLGSGGALHF
CDR3nt: TGTGCCAGCAGCCTAGGTTCTGGGGGGGCCCTCCACTTT

d_gene: TRBD1
v_gene: TRBV10-1
abundance: -
j_gene: TRBJ2-7
CDR3aa: CASSDGTGFNEQYF
CDR3nt: TGCGCCAGCAGTGACGGGACAGGGTTCAACGAGCAGTACTTC

d_gene: -
v_gene: TRBV6-5
abundance: -
j_gene: TRBJ2-2
CDR3aa: CASSRHRTGELFF
CDR3nt: TGTGCCAGCTCACGACACCGCACCGGGGAGCTGTTTTTT

d_gene: -
v_gene: TRBV24-1
abundance: -
j_gene: TRBJ1-1
CDR3aa: CATSDPLQGGGTEAFF
CDR3nt: TGTGCCACCAGTGACCCCCTACAGGGAGGGGGCACTGAAGCTTTCTTT

d_gene: TRBD1
v_gene: TRBV30
abundance: few
j_gene: TRBJ1-5
CDR3aa: CAWSMGQVNQPQHF
CDR3nt: TGTGCCTGGAGTATGGGACAGGTCAATCAGCCCCAGCATTTT

d_gene: -
v_gene: TRBV11-3
abundance: -
j_gene: TRBJ2-6
CDR3aa: CASSPRRGTASGANVLTF
CDR3nt: TGTGCCAGCAGCCCCCGGAGGGGGACAGCCTCTGGGGCCAACGTCCTGACTTTC

d_gene: -
v_gene: TRBV5-1
abundance: -
j_gene: TRBJ2-7
CDR3aa: CASSSLTGYEQYF
CDR3nt: TGCGCCAGCAGCTCTCTAACAGGCTACGAGCAGTACTTC

d_gene: -
v_gene: TRBV24-1
abundance: -
j_gene: TRBJ2-3
CDR3aa: CATSDSGGNTQYF
CDR3nt: TGTGCCACCAGTGACTCCGGGGGAAATACGCAGTATTTT

d_gene: -
v_gene: TRBV14
abundance: -
j_gene: TRBJ1-5
CDR3aa: CASSPGGNQPQHF
CDR3nt: TGTGCCAGCAGCCCCGGAGGGAATCAGCCCCAGCATTTT

d_gene: TRBD1
v_gene: TRBV2
abundance: -
j_gene: TRBJ2-7
CDR3aa: CASSGQGPITYEQYF
CDR3nt: TGTGCCAGCAGTGGACAGGGGCCTATTACCTACGAGCAGTACTTC

d_gene: TRBD1
v_gene: TRBV29-1
abundance: -
j_gene: TRBJ1-1
CDR3aa: CSAQGTGITEAFF
CDR3nt: TGCAGCGCCCAAGGGACAGGGATCACTGAAGCTTTCTTT

d_gene: TRBD1
v_gene: TRBV27
abundance: -
j_gene: TRBJ1-1
CDR3aa: CASSHDQGDTEAFF
CDR3nt: TGTGCCAGTTCCCACGACCAGGGGGACACTGAAGCTTTCTTT

d_gene: TRBD1
v_gene: TRBV7-2
abundance: -
j_gene: TRBJ1-1
CDR3aa: CASSDHSGGREAFF
CDR3nt: TGTGCCAGCAGCGACCACTCAGGGGGCCGGGAAGCTTTCTTT

d_gene: TRBD1
v_gene: TRBV11-2
abundance: -
j_gene: TRBJ1-2
CDR3aa: CASSFLTGGNGYTF
CDR3nt: TGTGCCAGCAGCTTCTTGACAGGGGGTAATGGCTACACCTTC

d_gene: TRBD2
v_gene: TRBV2
abundance: few
j_gene: TRBJ2-3
CDR3aa: CASTLAGVGVQYF
CDR3nt: TGTGCCAGCACCTTGGCGGGGGTTGGCGTGCAGTATTTT